The 8 T cell receptor beta chains reported below all come from one sample, sequenced in a study of vaccination effects on CD4 cells after COVID-19. These receptors have no known antigen. Investigators separated out CD4+ T cells once approximately 11 days of culture had passed. Assay: immunoSEQ multiplex PCR; the TCRdb copy retains only in-frame clones and omits some. The table records fewer than 35,000 clones, about 73% of them present only once. Source: CD4+ T cells from PBMCs cultured without peptide, taken before COVID-19 vaccination. Receptors were obtained from a human donor who received a COVID-19 vaccine.

The chain is built from TRBV25-1 and TRBJ2-5; 9 bases are shared with TRBD1. Trimming at V came to 6 bases and at J to 0 bases, leaving 8 bases not matched to a gene. Per the germline V gene, CDR1 is MGHDK and CDR2 is SYGVNS. This CDR3 is 16 amino acids long. CDR3 amino acids: CASRKGQGSNQETQYF. DNA for the CDR3: TGTGCCAGCAGGAAAGGACAGGGGAGTAACCAAGAGACCCAGTACTTC.

The chain couples TRBV2 to TRBJ2-7, with 11 bases aligning to TRBD1. The CDR3 spans 12 residues. The V gene's germline CDR1 is SNHLY and CDR2 FYNNEI. The V gene end was trimmed by 11 bases and the J gene end by 3 bases; junction bases not matched to a gene: 3. The CDR3 reads CAGGTGGYEQYF. The CDR3 bases are TGTGCCGGGGGGACAGGGGGCTACGAGCAGTACTTC.

This clone came up once. V is TRBV5-1 and J is TRBJ1-6; TRBD1 agrees at 8 bases. This CDR3 is 15 amino acids long. V lost 4 bases and J lost 2; bases outside the gene matches: 2. The germline CDR1 and CDR2 sequences are SGHRS and YFSETQ. CDR3 protein: CASSPGQAYNSPLHF. The CDR3 nucleotides read TGCGCCAGCAGCCCGGGACAGGCCTATAATTCACCCCTCCACTTT.

Comments on this clone: Because the CDR3's place on the DNA is in doubt, the DNA is left out and the CDR3 is given as listed by TCRdb. The gene calls are TRBV2 and TRBJ2-7; the D call in the table, TRBD2, was not verified against the DNA. The germline V gene encodes CDR1 SNHLY and CDR2 FYNNEI. The length of the CDR3 is 13 amino acids, counting both ends. CDR3 amino acids: CASSVGRGAHRDF.

This clone was detected only once. The rearrangement links TRBV19 to TRBJ2-1; TRBD2 aligns across 11 bases. Trimming cost V 2 bases and J 10 bases; bases outside gene matches: 7. The CDR3 length is 15 residues. The germline CDR1 and CDR2 sequences are LNHDA and SQIVND (reference sequence). The chain's CDR3 is CASSIQLAGGAEQFF. For the CDR3, the DNA is TGTGCCAGTAGTATACAATTAGCGGGGGGGGCAGAGCAGTTCTTC. Using reference TRBV19 and TRBJ2-1 for the parts outside the CDR3, the full variable domain is DGGITQSPKYLFRKEGQNVTLSCEQNLNHDAMYWYRQDPGQGLRLIYYSQIVNDFQKGDIAEGYSVSREKKESFPLTVTSAQKNPTAFYLCASSIQLAGGAEQFFGPGTRLTVL.

The table lists this clone with a few counts. The rearrangement joins TRBV11-3 to TRBJ2-1; TRBD2 agrees at 12 bases. The V and J ends lost 4 bases and 4 bases, in that order; junction bases with no gene match: 8. The length of the CDR3 is 17 residues. Germline-derived CDR1 and CDR2 are SGHNT and YENEEA. The CDR3 is CASSSGATSGRYNEQFF. The CDR3 coding sequence is TGTGCCAGCAGCTCAGGAGCGACTAGCGGGAGATACAATGAGCAGTTCTTC.

The chain has TRBV3-1 (or the pseudogene TRBV3-2) and TRBJ2-2, with 11 bases fitting TRBD2. The CDR3 totals 18 residues. The germline gives CDR1 LGHDT, CDR2 YNNKEL (reference sequence). Unmatched junction bases numbered 7, after V lost 0 bases and J lost 4 bases. The CDR3 here is CASSQDLLAGEGTGELFF. The CDR3 bases are TGTGCCAGCAGCCAAGACCTACTAGCGGGAGAGGGCACCGGGGAGCTGTTTTTT.

This rearrangement joins TRBV6-5 to TRBJ2-3, with D maybe TRBD1 (6 bases). CDR1 is MNHEY, CDR2 SVGAGI, per germline. V dropped 4 bases and J dropped 2 bases, with 10 bases sitting between them. The CDR3 is 14 residues long. DNA for the CDR3: TGTGCCAGCAGTTTCGGACAGTTCACAGATACGCAGTATTTT. As protein: CASSFGQFTDTQYF.